These T cell receptor beta chains were read from a single sample in a study of control samples from healthy donors and cancer patients. The data were produced by immunoSEQ multiplex PCR, yet TCRdb's version contains in-frame clones alone and is incomplete. This table has around 94,000 clones, around 83% appearing once. Sequencing input: blood. The receptors shown here come from a woman in her forties or fifties in good health. The CDR3 runs from the conserved cysteine through the conserved F or W. Each record gives: clone size, CDR3 length, J gene, V gene, D gene, CDR3 DNA, CDR3 protein. A D gene is named only where the DNA matches it firmly. Clone size is shown for a subset of rows, as once, few, many or a class of expanded clone.

size: .; length: 12; J: TRBJ2-4; V: TRBV3-1/TRBV3-2; D: .; DNA: TGTGCCAGCAGCCAGGGGCCAGCCATTCAGTACTTC; CDR3: CASSQGPAIQYF
size: .; length: 18; J: TRBJ2-5; V: TRBV1; D: .; DNA: TGCACCAGCAGCCACGACTCCCGCGGACTAGCGGTTCTAGAGACCCAGTACTTC; CDR3: CTSSHDSRGLAVLETQYF
size: .; length: 14; J: TRBJ1-1; V: TRBV5-1; D: TRBD1; DNA: TGCGCCAGCAGCTTCGGGACAGTAACGACTGAAGCTTTCTTT; CDR3: CASSFGTVTTEAFF
size: .; length: 15; J: TRBJ2-7; V: TRBV7-3; D: .; DNA: TGTGCCAGCAGCTTAAGTAGGGGACCAGCCTACGAGCAGTACTTC; CDR3: CASSLSRGPAYEQYF
size: .; length: 11; J: TRBJ2-1; V: TRBV20-1; D: TRBD1; DNA: TGCAGTGCTATACAGGGGGTTGAGCAGTTCTTC; CDR3: CSAIQGVEQFF
size: .; length: 16; J: TRBJ2-5; V: TRBV14; D: .; DNA: TGTGCCAGCAGCCACCTGGGGAGCGGGCCCCGAGAGACCCAGTACTTC; CDR3: CASSHLGSGPRETQYF
size: .; length: 15; J: TRBJ2-3; V: TRBV7-2; D: .; DNA: TGTGCCAGCAGCTTCGTACAGGCTAGCACAGATACGCAGTATTTT; CDR3: CASSFVQASTDTQYF
size: .; length: 14; J: TRBJ2-7; V: TRBV2; D: TRBD2; DNA: TGTGCCAGCAGTTTGGGACTAGCGGGAGTCGAGCAGTACTTC; CDR3: CASSLGLAGVEQYF
size: .; length: 14; J: TRBJ1-4; V: TRBV6-5; D: TRBD1; DNA: TGTGCCAGCAGTTCAGGGGGCCGGGGTGAAAAACTGTTTTTT; CDR3: CASSSGGRGEKLFF
size: .; length: 15; J: TRBJ2-2; V: TRBV6-2/TRBV6-3; D: TRBD1; DNA: TGTGCCAGCAGTAACGACAGGGGAGTGCCGGGGGAGCTGTTTTTT; CDR3: CASSNDRGVPGELFF
size: .; length: 12; J: TRBJ2-7; V: TRBV7-8; D: .; DNA: TGTGCCAGCAGCTTATCGGGGGGCAAGCAGTACTTC; CDR3: CASSLSGGKQYF
size: .; length: 13; J: TRBJ1-5; V: TRBV29-1; D: .; DNA: TGCAGCGTCGGGGAGGGGGACAATCGGCCCCAGCATTTT; CDR3: CSVGEGDNRPQHF
size: .; length: 15; J: TRBJ1-5; V: TRBV5-6; D: .; DNA: TGTGCCAGCAGCTTGTTCTCGGGGGGTATCCAGCCCCAGCATTTT; CDR3: CASSLFSGGIQPQHF
size: .; length: 15; J: TRBJ2-7; V: TRBV2; D: TRBD1; DNA: TGTGCCAGCAGAATGGACAGGGCGGGCGTATACGAGCAGTACTTC; CDR3: CASRMDRAGVYEQYF
size: .; length: 17; J: TRBJ1-2; V: TRBV28; D: .; DNA: TGTGCCAGCAGTTTAACCCTGACAGGCTACGCTCCCTATGGCTACACCTTC; CDR3: CASSLTLTGYAPYGYTF
size: .; length: 13; J: TRBJ2-1; V: TRBV10-3; D: .; DNA: TGTGCCATCAGTGGTGACGCCTACAATGAGCAGTTCTTC; CDR3: CAISGDAYNEQFF
size: .; length: 16; J: TRBJ2-1; V: TRBV5-6; D: .; DNA: TGTGCCAGCAGCTTGGGGCGGCGGGGTTTCTACAATGAGCAGTTCTTC; CDR3: CASSLGRRGFYNEQFF
size: .; length: 15; J: TRBJ1-5; V: TRBV19; D: .; DNA: TGTGCCAGTACTTTGGGGGGAAACCCCAATCAGCCCCAGCATTTT; CDR3: CASTLGGNPNQPQHF
size: .; length: 14; J: TRBJ2-7; V: TRBV14; D: TRBD1; DNA: TGTGCCAGCAGCCGGGACAGAGTAACGTACGAGCAGTACTTC; CDR3: CASSRDRVTYEQYF
size: few; length: 14; J: TRBJ2-7; V: TRBV7-2; D: .; DNA: TGTGCCAGCAGCTCCGGGACTCCTTCCTACGAGCAGTACTTC; CDR3: CASSSGTPSYEQYF
size: .; length: 15; J: TRBJ2-2; V: TRBV6-1; D: .; DNA: TGTGCCAGCAGTGAGGTAGTGAAACGGGCCGGGGAGCTGTTTTTT; CDR3: CASSEVVKRAGELFF
size: .; length: 16; J: TRBJ2-5; V: TRBV4-1; D: .; DNA: TGCGCCAGCAGCCAAGATACACAGGGAGGGCAAGAGACCCAGTACTTC; CDR3: CASSQDTQGGQETQYF
size: .; length: 13; J: TRBJ1-2; V: TRBV5-4; D: .; DNA: TGTGCCAGCAGCTCAAACACGGAATATGGCTACACCTTC; CDR3: CASSSNTEYGYTF